This T cell receptor (beta chain) was sequenced during a study of T cell responses to AZD1222 COVID-19 vaccine. Study information: Doses given second, at about 4 or about 12 weeks, were pooled.

Points on this clone: Its target is not known.

The CDR3 runs to 13 residues. The V gene's germline CDR1 is MDHEN and CDR2 SYDVKM. Trimming stripped 7 bases from V and 1 base from J, with 11 bases between. Findings and limits, study-wide: Unmutated variant regions reportedly attract nearly half of all spike-specific TCRs. Repertoires in all cases were sampled only once the peak T cell response had passed. It was only 6 or 7 AZD1222 recipients who were seropositive at baseline.

Some clones are missing from TCRdb's copy, which holds only in-frame ones; the method was immunoSEQ multiplex PCR. This sample has roughly 100,000 clones, with about 92% found just once. Sequenced here: peripheral blood, sampled on day 0 of AZD1222 vaccination. The receptor comes from an adult in good health. V is TRBV28 and J is TRBJ2-7, with D maybe TRBD1 (6 bases). The CDR3 is CASNPGQSYEQYF. CDR3 coding DNA: TGTGCCAGCAACCCAGGACAGTCCTACGAGCAGTACTTC. Full variable domain (outside the CDR3, taken from reference TRBV28 and TRBJ2-7): DVKVTQSSRYLVKRTGEKVFLECVQDMDHENMFWYRQDPGLGLRLIYFSYDVKMKEKGDIPEGYSVSREKKERFSLILESASTNQTSMYLCASNPGQSYEQYFGPGTRLTVT.